The source of this TCR beta chain is a study of T cell changes during pregnancy in multiple sclerosis. Sequencing was performed with immunoSEQ multiplex PCR; in TCRdb, only in-frame clones are kept and a portion is missing. Of about 44,000 clones listed, more than 75% are singletons. V lost 3 bases to trimming and J lost 8 bases, with 10 bases between them. CDR1 is MNHEY, CDR2 SMNVEV, per germline (reference sequence). This CDR3 region has 13 residues. The receptor was isolated from a female donor in good health, enrolled as a control in a pregnancy study. Specimen: CD8+ T cells from peripheral blood mononuclear cells, collected after pregnancy. The chain links TRBV27 to TRBJ1-4; D gene uncertain. CDR3 sequence (DNA): TGTGCCAGCAGTTTTCGTCAGTCGGAAAAACTGTTTTTT. Translated: CASSFRQSEKLFF.